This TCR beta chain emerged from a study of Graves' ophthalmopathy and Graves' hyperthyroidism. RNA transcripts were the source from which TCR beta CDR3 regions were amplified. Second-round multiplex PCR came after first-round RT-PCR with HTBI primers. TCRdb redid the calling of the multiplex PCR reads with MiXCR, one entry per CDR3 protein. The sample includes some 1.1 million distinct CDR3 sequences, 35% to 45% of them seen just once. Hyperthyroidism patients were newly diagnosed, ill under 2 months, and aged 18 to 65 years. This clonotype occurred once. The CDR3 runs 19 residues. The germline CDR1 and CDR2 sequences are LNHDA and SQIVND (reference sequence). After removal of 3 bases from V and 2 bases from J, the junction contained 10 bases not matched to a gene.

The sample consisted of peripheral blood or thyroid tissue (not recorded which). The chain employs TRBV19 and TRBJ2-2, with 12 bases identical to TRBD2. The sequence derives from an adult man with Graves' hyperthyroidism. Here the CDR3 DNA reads TGTGCCAGTAGTATTTTATGGACTAGCGGGAAGAAAAACACCGGGGAGCTGTTTTTT. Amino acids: CASSILWTSGKKNTGELFF.